The clone carrying this T cell receptor (beta chain) was recorded a few times. The antigen remains undetermined. The data belong to a study of CD8+ T cells in alopecia areata. The V end lost 6 bases, the J end lost 5 bases, and 11 bases lay between the germline ends. CDR3 length equals 13 residues. The germline V gene encodes CDR1 MNHEY and CDR2 SMNVEV (reference sequence). Described treatment: oral pan-JAK inhibitor, 5-10 mg twice daily. Broader study findings: Sequenced scalp T cells also include alphabeta T cells resident in normal skin. Lesional scalp exceeded normal scalp in clonality, especially in alopecia totalis/universalis. Treatment with tofacitinib significantly lowered scalp clonality and reduced expanded CD8+ clones among the top 100.

Following RNA extraction, reverse transcription yielded cDNA that acted as the sequencing template. Sequenced by immunoSEQ multiplex PCR; TCRdb stores in-frame clones only, minus some. The sample includes 120,000 or so clones, over 60% seen only once; the top ten take 5% to 7%. The chain couples TRBV27 to TRBJ1-5; a weak D match, TRBD1 (6 bases). Sequencing used CD4+ T cells sorted from blood, obtained at week 4, from a patient treated with tofacitinib. This clonotype was obtained from a human donor with alopecia areata. The CDR3 DNA is TGTGCCAGCAGGCAGGGGTTCGATCAGCCCCAGCATTTT. The encoded protein is CASRQGFDQPQHF.